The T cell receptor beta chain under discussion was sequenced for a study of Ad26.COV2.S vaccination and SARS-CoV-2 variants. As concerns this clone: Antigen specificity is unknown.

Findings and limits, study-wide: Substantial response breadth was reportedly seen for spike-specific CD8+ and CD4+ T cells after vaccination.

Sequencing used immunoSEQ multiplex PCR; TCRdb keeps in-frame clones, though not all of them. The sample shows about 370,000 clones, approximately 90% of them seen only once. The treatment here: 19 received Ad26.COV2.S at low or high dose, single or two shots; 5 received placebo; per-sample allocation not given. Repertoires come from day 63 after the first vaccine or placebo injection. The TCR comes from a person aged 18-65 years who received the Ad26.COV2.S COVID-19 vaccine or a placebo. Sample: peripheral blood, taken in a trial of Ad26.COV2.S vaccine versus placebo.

The CDR3 is CASSPPVMVLEDNEQFF. The CDR3 coding sequence is TGTGCCAGCTCACCACCGGTAATGGTGTTGGAGGACAATGAGCAGTTCTTC. The chain joins TRBV18 to TRBJ2-1; D perhaps matches TRBD2 (5 bases). V shed 0 bases and J shed 5 bases, with 17 bases lying between them. Germline assignment: CDR1 KGHSH and CDR2 LQKENI. The CDR3 contains 17 residues.